These T cell receptor beta chains were read from a single sample in a study of beta chain features in type 1 diabetes. Sequencing was performed with immunoSEQ multiplex PCR; in TCRdb, only in-frame clones are kept and a portion is missing. The sample has about 270,000 clones; 14% are singletons. The sequenced material came from naive CD4+ T cells from blood. The receptors were gathered from a man aged 25-45 years with type 1 diabetes. CDR3s include the opening cysteine and the closing phenylalanine or tryptophan. A D gene is named only where the DNA matches it firmly. Clone sizes are given selectively: once, few, many, or a class where the clone is expanded.

TRBV11-3,.,16,TRBJ2-2,.,CASSLDRQKNTGELFF,TGTGCCAGCAGCTTAGATCGACAGAAGAACACCGGGGAGCTGTTTTTT
TRBV5-1,.,15,TRBJ2-6,.,CASQQQGPGANVLTF,TGCGCCAGTCAACAACAGGGACCTGGGGCCAACGTCCTGACTTTC
TRBV5-1,few,15,TRBJ2-1,TRBD1,CASSLGTGSVNEQFF,TGCGCCAGCAGCTTAGGGACAGGGTCGGTCAATGAGCAGTTCTTC
TRBV30,few,15,TRBJ2-7,.,CAWSVGGYVSDEQYF,TGTGCCTGGAGTGTAGGAGGGTACGTCTCTGACGAGCAGTACTTC
TRBV7-2,few,15,TRBJ2-5,TRBD2,CASSSRLAGGETQYF,TGTGCCAGCAGCTCCAGACTAGCGGGAGGGGAGACCCAGTACTTC
TRBV6-5,few,13,TRBJ1-1,.,CASIGQGFTEAFF,TGTGCCAGCATCGGGCAGGGCTTCACTGAAGCTTTCTTT
TRBV7-2,few,15,TRBJ2-1,TRBD2,CASSAGLAGSGEQFF,TGTGCCAGCAGCGCCGGACTAGCGGGATCTGGAGAGCAGTTCTTC
TRBV19,few,16,TRBJ2-3,TRBD2,CASTMGSASGTESQYF,TGTGCCAGTACCATGGGGTCCGCTAGCGGGACCGAATCGCAGTATTTT
TRBV2,few,13,TRBJ1-1,.,CASKLQANTEAFF,TGTGCCAGCAAACTACAAGCAAACACTGAAGCTTTCTTT
TRBV20-1,.,11,TRBJ1-2,.,CSTKRGYGYTF,TGCAGTACAAAACGGGGCTATGGCTACACCTTC
TRBV27,.,17,TRBJ2-1,TRBD2,CASSSSGLAGVGYEQFF,TGTGCCAGCAGTTCGTCCGGACTAGCGGGAGTAGGATATGAGCAGTTCTTC
TRBV28,few,12,TRBJ2-1,.,CASRNWGRVQFF,TGTGCCAGCAGAAACTGGGGGCGCGTGCAGTTCTTC
TRBV5-4,.,11,TRBJ2-1,.,CASSLYNEQFF,TGTGCCAGCAGCCTCTACAATGAGCAGTTCTTC
TRBV10-3,few,13,TRBJ1-5,.,CAIKGGAGQPQHF,TGTGCCATCAAGGGAGGGGCGGGTCAGCCCCAGCATTTT